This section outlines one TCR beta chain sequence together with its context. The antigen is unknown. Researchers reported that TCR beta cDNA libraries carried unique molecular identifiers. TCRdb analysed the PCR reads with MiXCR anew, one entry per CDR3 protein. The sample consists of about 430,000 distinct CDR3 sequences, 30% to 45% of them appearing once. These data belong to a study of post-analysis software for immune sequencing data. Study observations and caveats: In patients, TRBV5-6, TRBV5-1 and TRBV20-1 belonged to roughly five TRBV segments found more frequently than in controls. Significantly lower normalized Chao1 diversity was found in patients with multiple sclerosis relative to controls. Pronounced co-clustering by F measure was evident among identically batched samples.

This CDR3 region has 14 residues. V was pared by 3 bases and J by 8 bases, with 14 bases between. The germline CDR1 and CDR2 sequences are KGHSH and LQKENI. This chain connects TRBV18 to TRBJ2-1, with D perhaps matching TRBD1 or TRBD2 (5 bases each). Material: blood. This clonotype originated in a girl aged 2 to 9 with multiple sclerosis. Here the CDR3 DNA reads TGTGCCAGCTCACCCTGGGACCTCGACCATGAGCAGTTCTTC. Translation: CASSPWDLDHEQFF.